Shown below are 14 T cell receptor beta chains from a single sample sequenced in a study of T-cell reconstitution after alpha-beta-depleted transplantation in children. Unique molecular identifiers tagged the TCRbeta library. TCRdb re-derived calls from the PCR reads in MiXCR, one entry per CDR3 protein. The sample contains hundreds of thousands of distinct CDR3 sequences, about 16% of which appear only once. Sequenced material: PBMCs, mostly from graft donor cells, taken 360 days after TCRalphabeta/CD19-depleted stem cell transplant. The origin of the receptors is a boy younger than two who had a stem cell transplant for Wiskott-Aldrich syndrome, so the T cells may come from the graft donor.

This rearrangement joins TRBV7-9 to TRBJ2-1, with a tentative D call TRBD2 (5 bases). The germline gives CDR1 SEHNR, CDR2 FQNEAQ (reference sequence). Trimming removed 1 base from V and 0 bases from J, with 10 bases in between. CDR3 size: 16 residues. The chain's CDR3 is CASSLGTGNSYNEQFF. The CDR3 bases are TGTGCCAGCAGCTTAGGGACGGGAAACTCCTACAATGAGCAGTTCTTC.

V is TRBV6-1 and J is TRBJ2-1, with 9 nucleotides matching TRBD1. The CDR3 has 14 residues. CDR1 is MNHNS and CDR2 is SASEGT in the germline V gene. V was clipped by 5 bases and J by 7 bases; unmatched bases: 6. CDR3 in amino acids: CASSTDRGRNEQFF. CDR3 bases: TGTGCCAGCAGTACGGACAGGGGTCGTAATGAGCAGTTCTTC.

This clonotype was observed a few times. The rearrangement links TRBV24-1 to TRBJ2-3; D is uncertain. CDR1 is KGHDR, CDR2 SFDVKD, per germline. The CDR3 is 12 amino acids. Trimming cost V 7 bases and J 7 bases, with 11 bases left between them. The CDR3 sequence is CATRGVGNTQYF. CDR3 DNA: TGTGCCACCAGGGGCGTTGGAAATACGCAGTATTTT.

This chain connects TRBV12-3 or TRBV12-4 to TRBJ2-5, with 13 bases identical to TRBD2. This CDR3 has 14 residues. Trimming at V came to 5 bases and at J to 5 bases, leaving 2 bases not matched to a gene. The CDR3 coding sequence is TGTGCCAGCAGTCGGACTAGCGGGAGTGAGACCCAGTACTTC. Amino acid sequence: CASSRTSGSETQYF.

This clonotype was detected only a few times. J is TRBJ2-4 and V is TRBV28; weak D call: TRBD1 (5 bases). V was shortened by 0 bases and J by 1 base, with 10 bases between the two germline ends. Germline CDR1 is MDHEN and CDR2 is SYDVKM. This CDR3 contains 16 residues. The CDR3 here is CASSLWGPDAKNIQYF. The DNA for the CDR3 is TGTGCCAGCAGTTTATGGGGGCCGGACGCCAAAAACATTCAGTACTTC.

The table lists this clonotype with a few counts. The chain couples TRBV21-1 to TRBJ1-3; TRBD1, the table's D call, was not compared with the DNA. TRBV21-1 is flagged as a pseudogene. The CDR3 sequence is 18 residues long. CDR3 amino acids: CASYPEPRQHLIGNTIYF. In nucleotides, the CDR3 is TGTGCCAGCTACCCCGAACCTCGACAGCATCTAATCGGAAACACCATATATTTT.

V usage is TRBV7-9 and J usage is TRBJ2-7; TRBD1 might be the D (6 bases). This CDR3 is 15 amino acids long. Per germline, CDR1 SEHNR and CDR2 FQNEAQ (reference sequence). Trimming removed 5 bases from V and 3 bases from J, with 17 bases in between. CDR3 in amino acids: CASSRMTGQSYEQYF. CDR3 nucleotide sequence: TGTGCCAGCAGCCGAATGACGGGACAAAGCTACGAGCAGTACTTC.

A few counts support this clonotype. CDR3 amino acids: CASSQGRQYGYTF. CDR3 nucleotides: TGTGCCAGCAGCCAAGGCCGACAGTATGGCTACACCTTC. The J gene is TRBJ1-2, the V gene TRBV4-2; the D gene is possibly TRBD1 (5 bases). Germline V lookup: CDR1 LGHNA, CDR2 YNFKEQ. The CDR3 is made up of 13 amino acids. The germline V and J ends were trimmed by 1 base and 5 bases, with 8 bases remaining between them.

V and J are TRBV27 and TRBJ2-3, with D possibly matching TRBD1 (6 bases). The V end was cut by 5 bases, the J end by 0 bases, with 12 bases between. The CDR3 spans 15 residues. The germline CDR1 and CDR2 sequences are MNHEY and SMNVEV (reference sequence). The CDR3: CASSSGQSSTDTQYF. CDR3 nucleotides: TGTGCCAGCAGTAGCGGACAGTCTAGCACAGATACGCAGTATTTT.

This sequence joins TRBV20-1 and TRBJ2-2; D ambiguous. V was cut by 2 bases and J by 7 bases, with 14 bases left in between. The CDR3 totals 14 residues. Germline V gene data show CDR1 as DFQATT and CDR2 as SNEGSKA (reference sequence). The chain's CDR3 is CSARSNPGIGELFF. As DNA, the CDR3 is TGCAGTGCTAGATCAAACCCCGGCATCGGGGAGCTGTTTTTT.

The V call is TRBV6-6, the J call TRBJ1-2; D gene uncertain. V was clipped by 4 bases and J by 1 base, with 7 bases between them. The CDR3 loop spans 13 amino acids. Germline V gives CDR1 MNHNY, CDR2 SVGAGI (reference sequence). The CDR3 DNA reads as TGTGCCAGCAGTTCCTCAGATAACTATGGCTACACCTTC. It encodes CASSSSDNYGYTF.

The sample holds a few counts of this clonotype. The chain uses TRBV20-1 and TRBJ2-3; a weak D match, TRBD2 (6 bases). The CDR3 runs 14 residues. Germline values: CDR1 DFQATT, CDR2 SNEGSKA (reference sequence). V lost 8 bases and J lost 6, with 21 bases in between. The chain's CDR3 is CSTLSRGGADTQYF. The CDR3 DNA follows: TGCAGTACCCTCTCTCGAGGAGGGGCGGATACGCAGTATTTT.

There are a few counts of this clonotype. The chain recombines TRBV5-5 with TRBJ2-1, with TRBD2 matching 11 bases. Losses at the gene ends were 5 bases for V and 9 bases for J; bases not matched to a gene: 16. Germline V gives CDR1 SGHKS, CDR2 YYEKEE (reference sequence). The CDR3 length is 17 residues. CDR3 amino acids: CASRSRLLAGAVGEQFF. The DNA for the CDR3 is TGTGCCAGCAGAAGTCGCTTACTAGCGGGGGCCGTGGGTGAGCAGTTCTTC.

The table lists this clonotype with a few counts. The chain uses TRBV12-3 or TRBV12-4 and TRBJ2-6; D is undetermined. The CDR3 is 14 amino acids. The V and J ends lost 8 bases and 0 bases respectively, with 8 bases between them. The CDR3 here is CASSEHSGANVLTF. The CDR3 DNA sequence: TGTGCCAGCTCGGAACACTCTGGGGCCAACGTCCTGACTTTC.